Listed here is a single TCR beta chain. The data were obtained in a study of shared clonotypes between healthy human individuals. Clones were read by immunoSEQ multiplex PCR, and TCRdb kept only the in-frame ones, dropping some. The table records some 1 million clones, approximately 68% of them present only once. The CDR3 has 13 residues. Germline V gene sequence: CDR1 SGHTA, CDR2 FQGNSA. Losses at the gene ends were 7 bases for V and 4 bases for J; bases not matched to a gene: 6. The rearrangement links TRBV7-2 to TRBJ1-2; TRBD1 aligns across 7 bases. This sequence was found in a man aged 18 to 30 in good health. The sample comprised memory CD4+ T cells sorted from blood. As to subset: CD45RA-negative fraction. CDR3 residues: CASKRQGTYGYTF. In DNA form, the CDR3 reads TGTGCCAGCAAGAGACAGGGTACCTATGGCTACACCTTC.